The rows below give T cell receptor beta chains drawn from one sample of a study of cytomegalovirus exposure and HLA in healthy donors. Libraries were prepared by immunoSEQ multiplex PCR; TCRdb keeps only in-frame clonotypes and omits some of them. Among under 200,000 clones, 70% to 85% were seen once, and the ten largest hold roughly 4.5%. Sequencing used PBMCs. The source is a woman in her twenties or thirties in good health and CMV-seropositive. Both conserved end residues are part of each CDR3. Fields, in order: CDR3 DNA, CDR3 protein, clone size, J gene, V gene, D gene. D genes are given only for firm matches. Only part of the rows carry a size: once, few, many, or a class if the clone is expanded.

CDR3 DNA: TGTGCCAGCAGCCAGCGGCCCTCCTACGAGCAGTACTTC
CDR3 protein: CASSQRPSYEQYF
clone size: once
J gene: TRBJ2-7
V gene: TRBV4-2
D gene: -

CDR3 DNA: TGTGCCAGCAGCTTCCGGACAGGGTTGGTGGAGACCCAGTACTTC
CDR3 protein: CASSFRTGLVETQYF
clone size: -
J gene: TRBJ2-5
V gene: TRBV5-4
D gene: TRBD1

CDR3 DNA: TGCAGCGTTGAGCGAGACAGGGAAATCTATGGCTACACCTTC
CDR3 protein: CSVERDREIYGYTF
clone size: few
J gene: TRBJ1-2
V gene: TRBV29-1
D gene: TRBD1

CDR3 DNA: TGTGCCAGCAGCTCCAGCGTAAGAATTACTGAAGCTTTCTTT
CDR3 protein: CASSSSVRITEAFF
clone size: -
J gene: TRBJ1-1
V gene: TRBV7-8
D gene: -

CDR3 DNA: TGTGCCAGTAGTAGACTGACAGGGGTCGGGGTTGGGGAGCTGTTTTTT
CDR3 protein: CASSRLTGVGVGELFF
clone size: once
J gene: TRBJ2-2
V gene: TRBV19
D gene: TRBD1

CDR3 DNA: TGTGCCAGCAGCCCCGCCCCACCTAGCCAGAACACCGGGGAGCTGTTTTTT
CDR3 protein: CASSPAPPSQNTGELFF
clone size: once
J gene: TRBJ2-2
V gene: TRBV7-2
D gene: -

CDR3 DNA: TGTGCCAGCAGTGACGCCGGGGGTAAGACCCAGTACTTC
CDR3 protein: CASSDAGGKTQYF
clone size: -
J gene: TRBJ2-5
V gene: TRBV6-1
D gene: -

CDR3 DNA: TGTGCCTGGAGTTGGGGACTAGCGGACCACGAGCAGTACTTC
CDR3 protein: CAWSWGLADHEQYF
clone size: -
J gene: TRBJ2-7
V gene: TRBV30
D gene: TRBD2

CDR3 DNA: TGTGCCAGTAGTACAAACCCACAGGGGATGAACACTGAAGCTTTCTTT
CDR3 protein: CASSTNPQGMNTEAFF
clone size: few
J gene: TRBJ1-1
V gene: TRBV19
D gene: TRBD1

CDR3 DNA: TGTGCTAGTGGTTTTAGGACAGATACTTCCGGGGAGCTGTTTTTT
CDR3 protein: CASGFRTDTSGELFF
clone size: -
J gene: TRBJ2-2
V gene: TRBV12-5
D gene: -

CDR3 DNA: TGTGCCATCAGTGATACAGGGGGAAGGACTGAAGCTTTCTTT
CDR3 protein: CAISDTGGRTEAFF
clone size: -
J gene: TRBJ1-1
V gene: TRBV10-3
D gene: TRBD1

CDR3 DNA: TGTGCCACCGGCCCTGACAGGGCGGTCTACGAGCAGTACTTC
CDR3 protein: CATGPDRAVYEQYF
clone size: -
J gene: TRBJ2-7
V gene: TRBV28
D gene: TRBD1

CDR3 DNA: TGCGCCAGCAACGGGGGGGGTAATGAGCAGTTCTTC
CDR3 protein: CASNGGGNEQFF
clone size: -
J gene: TRBJ2-1
V gene: TRBV4-1
D gene: TRBD2

CDR3 DNA: TGCAGCGTTTCCCCCCTCCTTTGGACAGATAACTATGGCTACACCTTC
CDR3 protein: CSVSPLLWTDNYGYTF
clone size: -
J gene: TRBJ1-2
V gene: TRBV29-1
D gene: -

CDR3 DNA: TGTGCCAGCAGCGGAGGAGGGACCCTTCGTGGCACAGATACGCAGTATTTT
CDR3 protein: CASSGGGTLRGTDTQYF
clone size: -
J gene: TRBJ2-3
V gene: TRBV9
D gene: -

CDR3 DNA: TGCGCCAGCAGCTTGGGACTAGCGGGAGACGAGCAGTACTTC
CDR3 protein: CASSLGLAGDEQYF
clone size: once
J gene: TRBJ2-7
V gene: TRBV5-1
D gene: TRBD2

CDR3 DNA: TGTGCCAGCAGCTTAGATACTTATGGGGACTGGACCTACGAGCAGTACTTC
CDR3 protein: CASSLDTYGDWTYEQYF
clone size: -
J gene: TRBJ2-7
V gene: TRBV7-9
D gene: -